The 10 T cell receptor beta chains in this list originate from one sample, sequenced in a study of radiotherapy plus CTLA-4 blockade in lung cancer. TCRdb's copy holds only in-frame clones and misses some; the assay was immunoSEQ multiplex PCR. The sample contains tens of thousands of clones, around nine tenths of which appear only once. This specimen was peripheral blood, taken from a patient treated with radiotherapy plus ipilimumab. The receptors were gathered from a human donor with non-small cell lung cancer who had stable disease on radiotherapy plus ipilimumab.

CDR3 sequence (DNA): TGTGCCAGCAGTGAAGCCACAGCCGGGGAGCTGTTTTTT. Translating gives CASSEATAGELFF. V usage is TRBV2 and J usage is TRBJ2-2; D is unclear. V was clipped by 0 bases and J by 6 bases, with 5 bases between them. The CDR3 runs 13 residues. Per germline, CDR1 SNHLY and CDR2 FYNNEI.

This clone appeared a single time. This chain links TRBV29-1 with TRBJ1-4, with a tentative D call TRBD1 (5 bases). The CDR3 has 10 residues. From germline, CDR1 is SQVTM and CDR2 ANQGSEA. Trimming stripped 7 bases from V and 11 bases from J, with 11 bases between. This CDR3 reads CSGGTDKLFF. CDR3 sequence (DNA): TGCAGCGGTGGGACGGACAAACTGTTTTTT.

CDR3 sequence reads: CASIKKTESNQPQHF. The CDR3 region has the DNA TGTGCCAGCATCAAGAAGACAGAGTCAAATCAGCCCCAGCATTTT. The rearrangement joins TRBV11-2 to TRBJ1-5; possible D gene TRBD1, 5 bases. The CDR3 is 15 amino acids. Deletions cut 7 bases from V and 4 bases from J, with 17 bases between. Per the germline V gene, CDR1 is SGHAT and CDR2 is FQNNGV. Full variable domain (outside the CDR3, taken from reference TRBV11-2 and TRBJ1-5): EAGVAQSPRYKIIEKRQSVAFWCNPISGHATLYWYQQILGQGPKLLIQFQNNGVVDDSQLPKDRFSAERLKGVDSTLKIQPAKLEDSAVYLCASIKKTESNQPQHFGDGTRLSIL.

The rearrangement links TRBV5-1 to TRBJ2-3, with 9 positions matching TRBD2. The CDR3 is 16 residues long. Per the germline V gene, CDR1 is SGHRS and CDR2 is YFSETQ. Trimming took 4 bases from V and 3 from J; bases not matched to a gene: 9. Here the CDR3 DNA reads TGCGCCAGCAGCAGCTTAGCGGGAGTTGGAACAGATACGCAGTATTTT. This translates into CASSSLAGVGTDTQYF.

The V call is TRBV7-2, the J call TRBJ2-7; 9 positions match TRBD1. Looked up from germline, CDR1 is SGHTA and CDR2 is FQGNSA. V shed 8 bases and J 2 bases; nucleotides not matched to a gene: 4. There are 13 residues in the CDR3. This CDR3 reads CASGRTGAYEQYF. The CDR3 DNA is TGTGCCAGCGGTCGGACAGGGGCCTACGAGCAGTACTTC.

The chain employs TRBV10-3 and TRBJ2-2; D is unresolved. CDR1 is ENHRY, CDR2 SYGVKD, per germline. The CDR3 has 16 residues. V lost 0 bases to trimming and J lost 0 bases, with 8 bases between them. The CDR3, as DNA: TGTGCCATCAGTGAGTCGGCAGGATCGAACACCGGGGAGCTGTTTTTT. Its translation: CAISESAGSNTGELFF.

The V gene is TRBV28, the J gene TRBJ2-7; 10 positions match TRBD1. The V segment lost 6 bases and the J segment 4 bases; nucleotides outside the gene matches: 9. The germline CDR1 and CDR2 sequences are MDHEN and SYDVKM. CDR3 length: 15 amino acids. CDR3 loop: CASRAPGQGSYEQYF. The CDR3 DNA is TGTGCCAGCAGAGCTCCGGGACAGGGGTCATACGAGCAGTACTTC.

The chain carries TRBV6-1 and TRBJ1-4; D is undetermined. The germline V gene encodes CDR1 MNHNS and CDR2 SASEGT. This CDR3 comprises 13 residues. The V gene lost 2 bases and the J gene lost 14 bases, with 15 bases spanning the gap. DNA for the CDR3: TGTGCCAGCAGTGAACTGGGTGAGGGTAGGCTGTTTTTT. It encodes CASSELGEGRLFF.

The rearrangement uses TRBV5-1 and TRBJ1-3; 7 bases fit TRBD1. Trimming at V came to 2 bases and at J to 4 bases, leaving 12 bases not matched to a gene. CDR1 and CDR2 from the germline V gene are SGHRS and YFSETQ. There are 17 residues in the CDR3. The CDR3 protein is CASSLGGGRPPGNTIYF. CDR3 nucleotides: TGCGCCAGCAGCTTAGGAGGGGGCAGACCCCCGGGAAACACCATATATTTT.

The rearrangement joins TRBV13 to TRBJ1-1; D call uncertain. The CDR3 has 13 amino acids. From germline, CDR1 is PRHDT and CDR2 FYEKMQ (reference sequence). Trimming removed 2 bases from V and 4 bases from J, with 8 bases in between. CDR3 protein: CASSLFGGTEAFF. The DNA for the CDR3 is TGTGCCAGCAGCTTATTTGGAGGCACTGAAGCTTTCTTT.